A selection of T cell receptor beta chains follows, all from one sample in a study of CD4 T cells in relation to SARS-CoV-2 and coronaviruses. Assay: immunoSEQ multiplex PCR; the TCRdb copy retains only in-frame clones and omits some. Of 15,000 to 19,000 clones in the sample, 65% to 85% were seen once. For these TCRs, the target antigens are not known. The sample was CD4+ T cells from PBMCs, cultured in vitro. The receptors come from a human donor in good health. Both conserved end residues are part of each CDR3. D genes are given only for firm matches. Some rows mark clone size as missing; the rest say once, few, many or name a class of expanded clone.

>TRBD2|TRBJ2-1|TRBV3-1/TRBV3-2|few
TGTGCCAGCAGCCATTCCATCAAACTAGCGGGAGGAGGGGATGAGCAGTTCTTC
CASSHSIKLAGGGDEQFF
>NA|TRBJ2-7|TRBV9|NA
TGTGCCAGCAGCATCCGGGACACCACAACGGGCGAGCAGTACTTC
CASSIRDTTTGEQYF
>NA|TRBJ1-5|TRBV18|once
TGTGCCAGCTCAAGGGGTTCTGATCAGCCCCAGCATTTT
CASSRGSDQPQHF
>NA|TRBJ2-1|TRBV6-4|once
TGTGCCAGCAGTGACTCGGACAGCTCCTACAATGAGCAGTTCTTC
CASSDSDSSYNEQFF
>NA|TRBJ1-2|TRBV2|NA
TGTGCCAGCAGGCGGACCCCTCGGAAGGATGGCTACACCTTC
CASRRTPRKDGYTF
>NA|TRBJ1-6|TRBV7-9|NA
TGTGCCAGCAGCTTTTCTTCACCCCTCCACTTT
CASSFSSPLHF
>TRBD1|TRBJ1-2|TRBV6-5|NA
TGTGCCAGCAAGGGGGACAGTACTAACTATGGCTACACCTTC
CASKGDSTNYGYTF
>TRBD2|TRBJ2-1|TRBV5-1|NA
TGCGCCACCAACACTACTAGCGGGAGTTTCAATGAGCAGTTCTTC
CATNTTSGSFNEQFF
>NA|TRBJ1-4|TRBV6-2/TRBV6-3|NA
TGTGCCAGCAGTTACCTCATCGGGGGATCGTCGACTAATGAAAAACTGTTTTTT
CASSYLIGGSSTNEKLFF
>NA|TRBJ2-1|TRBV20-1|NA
TGCAGTGCCCGGTTCGCGAGTGAGCAGTTCTTC
CSARFASEQFF
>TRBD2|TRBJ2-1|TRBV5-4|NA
TGTGCCAGCAGCTTCCTTCTAGCGGGAGAGAGCAATGAGCAGTTCTTC
CASSFLLAGESNEQFF
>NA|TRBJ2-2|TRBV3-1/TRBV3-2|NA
TGTGCCAGCAGCCTGGGGACACCCACCGGGGAGCTGTTTTTT
CASSLGTPTGELFF
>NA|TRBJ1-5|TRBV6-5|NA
TGTGCCTGCGACGTAGTTAGCAATCAGCCCCAGCATTTT
CACDVVSNQPQHF
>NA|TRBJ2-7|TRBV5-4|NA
TGTGCCAGCAGTACACAGGGAGCCTACGAGCAGTACTTC
CASSTQGAYEQYF
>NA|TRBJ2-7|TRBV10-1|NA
TGCGCCAGCAGTACCGAAACAGGGTTCTACGAGCAGTACTTC
CASSTETGFYEQYF
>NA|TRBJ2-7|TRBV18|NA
TGTGCCAGCTCACCTGGAGGGGACGAGCAGTACTTC
CASSPGGDEQYF
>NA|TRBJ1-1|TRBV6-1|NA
TGTGCCAGCAGTGAAGTGCCACAGCCGAACACTGAAGCTTTCTTT
CASSEVPQPNTEAFF
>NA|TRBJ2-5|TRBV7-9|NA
TGTGCCAGCAGCTTATTGCCGGGGGGCTGGATTCGGGAGACCCAGTACTTC
CASSLLPGGWIRETQYF
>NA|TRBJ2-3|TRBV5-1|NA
TGCGCCAGCAGCTTGCTGTCTAGCGCTTACACAGATACGCAGTATTTT
CASSLLSSAYTDTQYF
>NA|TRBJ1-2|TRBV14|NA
TGTGCCAGCAGCCCTACGACGGGGGAACATGGCTACACCTTC
CASSPTTGEHGYTF
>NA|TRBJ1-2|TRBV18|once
TGTGCCAGCTCACCATCGGTGAACTATGGCTACACCTTC
CASSPSVNYGYTF
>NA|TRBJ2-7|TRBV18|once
TGTGCCAGCTCACCCTTAGCTCAGAGCTCCTACGAGCAGTACTTC
CASSPLAQSSYEQYF
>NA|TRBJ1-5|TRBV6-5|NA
TGTGCCAGCAGTTACGGCAGGGGCGATCAGCCCCAGCATTTT
CASSYGRGDQPQHF
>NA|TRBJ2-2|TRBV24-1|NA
TGTGCCACCAGTGGAATTAGCCTAAACACCGGGGAGCTGTTTTTT
CATSGISLNTGELFF
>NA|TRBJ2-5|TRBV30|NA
TGTGCCTGGAGTGTCGGACAAGAGACCCAGTACTTC
CAWSVGQETQYF
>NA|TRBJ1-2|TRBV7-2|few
TGTGCCAGCAGCTTAGTTACGGGGTATTCTGATGGCTACACCTTC
CASSLVTGYSDGYTF
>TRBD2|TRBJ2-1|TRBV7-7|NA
TGTGCCAGCAGCTTAGTAATTGGAGCGGGAGAGCAGTTCTTC
CASSLVIGAGEQFF
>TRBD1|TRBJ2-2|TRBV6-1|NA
TGTGCCAGCAGAGAACAAGGACAGGGGGTAGGGACCGGGGAGCTGTTTTTT
CASREQGQGVGTGELFF
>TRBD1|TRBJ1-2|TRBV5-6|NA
TGTGCCAGCAGCTCCTCCGGGACAGGGTCTGAGGGCTACACCTTC
CASSSSGTGSEGYTF
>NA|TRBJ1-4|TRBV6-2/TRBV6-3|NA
TGTGCCAGCAGTCAAATCTCGGGACCCCGGAGAAGGGAAAAACTGTTTTTT
CASSQISGPRRREKLFF
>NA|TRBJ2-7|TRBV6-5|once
TGTGCCAGCAGTAAGACATACTACGAGCAGTACTTC
CASSKTYYEQYF
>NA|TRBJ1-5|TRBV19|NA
TGTGCCAGTAGTGAGAGGGGGTTTGGGAATCAGCCCCAGCATTTT
CASSERGFGNQPQHF
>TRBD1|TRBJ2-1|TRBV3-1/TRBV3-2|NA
TGTGCCAGCAGCCCACACATCGGACAGGGGACGAATGAGCAGTTCTTC
CASSPHIGQGTNEQFF
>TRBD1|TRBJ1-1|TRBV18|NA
TGTGCCAGCTCCACTAATGACAGGGCTGTGAACACTGAAGCTTTCTTT
CASSTNDRAVNTEAFF
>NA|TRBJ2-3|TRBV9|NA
TGTGCCAGCAGCGTAGTGAACACAGATACGCAGTATTTT
CASSVVNTDTQYF
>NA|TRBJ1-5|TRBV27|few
TGTGCCAGCAGCCCCACAACTAGCAATCAGCCCCAGCATTTT
CASSPTTSNQPQHF
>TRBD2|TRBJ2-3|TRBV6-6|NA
TGTGCCAGCAGTTCTCGCTCACTAGCGGGAGCAGATACGCAGTATTTT
CASSSRSLAGADTQYF
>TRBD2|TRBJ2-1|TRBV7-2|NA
TGTGCCAGCAGCTTAGAGGGGAGCGGGAGCTTTACGGCCTACAATGAGCAGTTCTTC
CASSLEGSGSFTAYNEQFF
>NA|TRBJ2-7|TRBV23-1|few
TGCGCCAGCAGTCACCGGCGTGGGGTCTACGAGCAGTACTTC
CASSHRRGVYEQYF
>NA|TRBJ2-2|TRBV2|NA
TGTGCCAGCAGTCCCAACACCGGGGAGCTGTTTTTT
CASSPNTGELFF
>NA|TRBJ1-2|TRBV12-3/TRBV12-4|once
TGTGCCAGCAGTGCAGACATGGATGGCTACACCTTC
CASSADMDGYTF
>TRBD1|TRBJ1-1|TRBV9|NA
TGTGCCAGCAGCGTAGCTGCAGGGGGCTGGACTGAAGCTTTCTTT
CASSVAAGGWTEAFF
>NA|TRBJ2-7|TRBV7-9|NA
TGTGCCAGCAGCCCGCACCCCTTGGGACGGATCCTCTACGAGCAGTACTTC
CASSPHPLGRILYEQYF
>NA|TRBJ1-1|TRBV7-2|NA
TGTGCCAGCAGCCACTACGAGGGGCCTGAAGCTTTCTTT
CASSHYEGPEAFF
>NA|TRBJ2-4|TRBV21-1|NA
TGTGCCAGCAGCAAAGGTCAGCTCAGGACCTCCCGTGTAGCGTACTTC
CASSKGQLRTSRVAYF
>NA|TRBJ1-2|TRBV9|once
TGTGCCAGCACCGGAACCGGGGGGGCTGGCTATGGCTACACCTTC
CASTGTGGAGYGYTF
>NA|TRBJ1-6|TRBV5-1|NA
TGCGCCAGCAGCTTGGCCAGCTCCTATAATTCACCCCTCCACTTT
CASSLASSYNSPLHF
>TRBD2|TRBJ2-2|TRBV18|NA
TGTGCCAGCTCACCAGTTCAATCGCGGGAGTCCGTGGCCGGGGAGCTGTTTTTT
CASSPVQSRESVAGELFF
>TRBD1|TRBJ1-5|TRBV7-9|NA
TGTGCCAGCAGCGCTCAGGGGGATAGCAATCAGCCCCAGCATTTT
CASSAQGDSNQPQHF
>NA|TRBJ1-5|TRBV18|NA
TGTGCCAGCTCACCGGCAGGGGACCAGCCCCAGCATTTT
CASSPAGDQPQHF
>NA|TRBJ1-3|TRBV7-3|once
TGTGCCAGCAGCTTAAGGGGGGGAACCTCTGGAAACACCATATATTTT
CASSLRGGTSGNTIYF